The T cell receptor beta chain described here comes from a study of T cell repertoires in cytomegalovirus infection. On the study more broadly: Public TCR beta signatures marked donors with CMV infection and the matching HLA. The study, taken as a whole, reports: The ex vivo response was dominated by HLA-C-restricted CMV-specific TCR beta clonotypes. Cumulative frequency of public TCR beta families picked out carriers of CMV plus the relevant HLA.

A word on this clonotype: The antigen is unknown.

TCRdb re-called the reads through MiXCR, storing one row per CDR3 protein. This table has around 300,000 distinct CDR3 sequences, roughly 25% appearing once. V lost 3 bases to trimming and J lost 4 bases, with 9 bases between them. Germline CDR1 and CDR2: MNHEY and SMNVEV (reference sequence). This CDR3 is 13 amino acids long. V is TRBV27 and J is TRBJ1-2, with D hard to call. This sequence originates from a human donor in good health (CMV status not recorded). Some clones in this sample may be carry-over from other donors' samples. The specimen was PBMCs. The CDR3 DNA sequence: TGTGCCAGCAGTTTTCGGCTGTCCTATGGCTACACCTTC. Translating gives CASSFRLSYGYTF.